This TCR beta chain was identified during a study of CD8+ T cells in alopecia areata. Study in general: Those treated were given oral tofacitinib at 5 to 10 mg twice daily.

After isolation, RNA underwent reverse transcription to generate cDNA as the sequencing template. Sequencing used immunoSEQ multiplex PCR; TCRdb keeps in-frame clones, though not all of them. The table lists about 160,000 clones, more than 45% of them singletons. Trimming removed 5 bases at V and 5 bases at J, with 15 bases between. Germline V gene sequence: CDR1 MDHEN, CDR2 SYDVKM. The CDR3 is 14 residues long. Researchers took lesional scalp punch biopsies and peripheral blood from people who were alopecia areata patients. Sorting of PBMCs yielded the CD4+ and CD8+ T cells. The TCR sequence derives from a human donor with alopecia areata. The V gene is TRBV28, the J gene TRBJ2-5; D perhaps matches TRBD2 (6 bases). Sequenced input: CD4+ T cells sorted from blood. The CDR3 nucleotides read TGTGCCAGCAGTCTTAGCGGCCCGTGGGAGACCCAGTACTTC. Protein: CASSLSGPWETQYF.